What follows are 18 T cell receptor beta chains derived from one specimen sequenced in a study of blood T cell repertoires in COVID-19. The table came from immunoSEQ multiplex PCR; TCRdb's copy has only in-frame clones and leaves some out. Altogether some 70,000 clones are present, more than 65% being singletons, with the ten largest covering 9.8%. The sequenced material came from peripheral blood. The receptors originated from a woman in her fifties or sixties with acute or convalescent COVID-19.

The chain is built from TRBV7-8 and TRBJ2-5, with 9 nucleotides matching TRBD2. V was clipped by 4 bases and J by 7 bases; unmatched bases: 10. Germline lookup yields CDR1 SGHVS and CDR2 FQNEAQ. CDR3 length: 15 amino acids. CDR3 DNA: TGTGCCAGCAGCTCCCCGACTAGCGGATTGGGGACCCAGTACTTC. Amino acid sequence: CASSSPTSGLGTQYF.

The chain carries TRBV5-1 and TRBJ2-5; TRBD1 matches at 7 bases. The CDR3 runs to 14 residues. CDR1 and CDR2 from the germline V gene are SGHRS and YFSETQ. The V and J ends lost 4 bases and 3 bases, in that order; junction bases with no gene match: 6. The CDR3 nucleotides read TGCGCCAGCAGCAACCAAGGACAGGAAGAGACCCAGTACTTC. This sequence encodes CASSNQGQEETQYF.

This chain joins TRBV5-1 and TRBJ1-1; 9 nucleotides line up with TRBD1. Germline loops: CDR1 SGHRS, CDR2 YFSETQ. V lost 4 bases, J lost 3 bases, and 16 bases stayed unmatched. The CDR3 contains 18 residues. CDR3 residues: CASSIGPGQGTGDTEAFF. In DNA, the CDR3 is TGCGCCAGCAGCATAGGACCGGGACAGGGTACGGGGGACACTGAAGCTTTCTTT.

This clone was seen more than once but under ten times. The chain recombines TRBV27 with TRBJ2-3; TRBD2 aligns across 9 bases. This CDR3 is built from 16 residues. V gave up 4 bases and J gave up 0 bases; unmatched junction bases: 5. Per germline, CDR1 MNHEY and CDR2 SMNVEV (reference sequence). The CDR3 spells CASSWLAGESTDTQYF. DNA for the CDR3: TGTGCCAGCAGTTGGTTAGCGGGGGAAAGCACAGATACGCAGTATTTT.

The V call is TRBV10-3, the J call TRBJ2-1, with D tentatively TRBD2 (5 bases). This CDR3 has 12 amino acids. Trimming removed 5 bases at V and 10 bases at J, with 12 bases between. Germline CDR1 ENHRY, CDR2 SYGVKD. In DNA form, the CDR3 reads TGTGCCATCAGTTTCACGGGGAACGAGCAGTTCTTC. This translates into CAISFTGNEQFF.

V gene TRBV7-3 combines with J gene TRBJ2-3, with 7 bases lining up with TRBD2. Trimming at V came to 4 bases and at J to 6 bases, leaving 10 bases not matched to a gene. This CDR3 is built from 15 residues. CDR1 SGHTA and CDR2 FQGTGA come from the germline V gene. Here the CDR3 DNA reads TGTGCCAGCAGCTGGGGGGGTGGCGGCCTTGATACGCAGTATTTT. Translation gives CASSWGGGGLDTQYF.

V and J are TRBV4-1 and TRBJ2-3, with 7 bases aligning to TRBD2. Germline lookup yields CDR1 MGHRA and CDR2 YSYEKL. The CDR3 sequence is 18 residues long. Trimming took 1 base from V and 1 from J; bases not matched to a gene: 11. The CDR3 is CASSQGAGARRGTDTQYF. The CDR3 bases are TGCGCCAGCAGCCAAGGGGCGGGAGCGCGTCGTGGCACAGATACGCAGTATTTT.

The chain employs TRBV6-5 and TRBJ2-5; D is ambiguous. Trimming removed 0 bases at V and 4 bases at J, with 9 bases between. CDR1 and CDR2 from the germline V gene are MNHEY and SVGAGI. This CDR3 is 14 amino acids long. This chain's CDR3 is CASSYSNLRETQYF. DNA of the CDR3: TGTGCCAGCAGTTACTCGAACCTAAGAGAGACCCAGTACTTC.

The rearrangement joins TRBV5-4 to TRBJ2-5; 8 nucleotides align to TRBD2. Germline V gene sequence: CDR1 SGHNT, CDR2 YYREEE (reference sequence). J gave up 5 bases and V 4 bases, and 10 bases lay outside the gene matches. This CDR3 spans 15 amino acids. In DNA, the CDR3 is TGTGCCAGCAGCCGTTGGGGAGCGGGGGATGAGACCCAGTACTTC. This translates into CASSRWGAGDETQYF.

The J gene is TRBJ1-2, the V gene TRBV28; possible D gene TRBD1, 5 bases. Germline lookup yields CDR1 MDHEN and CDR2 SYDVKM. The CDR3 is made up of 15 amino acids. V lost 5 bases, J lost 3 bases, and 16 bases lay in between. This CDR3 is CASSPSDSSYYGYTF. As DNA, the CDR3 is TGTGCCAGCAGTCCGTCTGACAGTAGCTACTATGGCTACACCTTC.

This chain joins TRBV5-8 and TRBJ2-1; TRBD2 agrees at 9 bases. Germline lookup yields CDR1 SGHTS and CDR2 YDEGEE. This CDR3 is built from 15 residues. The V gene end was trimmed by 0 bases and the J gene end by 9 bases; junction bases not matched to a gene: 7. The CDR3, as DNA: TGTGCCAGCAGCTTGGGCAGCGGGGGGTTGGCTGAGCAGTTCTTC. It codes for CASSLGSGGLAEQFF.

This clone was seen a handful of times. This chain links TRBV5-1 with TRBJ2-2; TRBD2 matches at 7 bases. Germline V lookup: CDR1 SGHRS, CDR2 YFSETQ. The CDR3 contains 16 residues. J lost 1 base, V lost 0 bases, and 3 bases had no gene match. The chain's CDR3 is CASSLGGGRNTGELFF. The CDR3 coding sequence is TGCGCCAGCAGCTTGGGTGGCGGGAGGAACACCGGGGAGCTGTTTTTT.

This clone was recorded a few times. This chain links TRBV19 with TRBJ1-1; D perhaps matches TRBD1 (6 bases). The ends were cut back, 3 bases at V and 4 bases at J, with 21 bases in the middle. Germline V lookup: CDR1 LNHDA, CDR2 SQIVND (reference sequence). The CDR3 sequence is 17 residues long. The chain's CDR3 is CASSMSPLQGLGTEAFF. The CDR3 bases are TGTGCCAGTAGTATGTCCCCTCTACAGGGCTTGGGCACTGAAGCTTTCTTT.

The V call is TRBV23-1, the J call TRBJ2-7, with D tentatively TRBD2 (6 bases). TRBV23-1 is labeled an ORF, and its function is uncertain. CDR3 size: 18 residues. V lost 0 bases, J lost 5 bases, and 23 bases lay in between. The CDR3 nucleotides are TGCGCCAGCAGTCAATCGGGCCAATGGGGCCGGAGGGTCCACGAGCAGTACTTC. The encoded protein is CASSQSGQWGRRVHEQYF.

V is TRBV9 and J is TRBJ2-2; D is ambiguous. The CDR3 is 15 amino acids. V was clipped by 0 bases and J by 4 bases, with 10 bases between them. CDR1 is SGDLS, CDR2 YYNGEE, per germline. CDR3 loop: CASSVAGSSTGELFF. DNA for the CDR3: TGTGCCAGCAGCGTAGCTGGTTCCAGCACCGGGGAGCTGTTTTTT.

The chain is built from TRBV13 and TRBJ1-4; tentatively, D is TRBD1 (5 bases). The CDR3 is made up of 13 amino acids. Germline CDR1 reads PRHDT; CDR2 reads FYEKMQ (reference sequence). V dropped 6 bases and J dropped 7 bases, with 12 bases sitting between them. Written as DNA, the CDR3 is TGTGCCAGCAGGCCCAGGGTGGGTGAAAAACTGTTTTTT. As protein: CASRPRVGEKLFF.

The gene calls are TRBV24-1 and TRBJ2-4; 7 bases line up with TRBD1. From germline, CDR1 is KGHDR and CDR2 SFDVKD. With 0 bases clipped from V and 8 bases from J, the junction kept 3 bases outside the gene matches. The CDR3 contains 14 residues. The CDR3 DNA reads TGTGCCACCAGTGATTTGGGGGACAGAGACATTCAGTACTTC. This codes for CATSDLGDRDIQYF.

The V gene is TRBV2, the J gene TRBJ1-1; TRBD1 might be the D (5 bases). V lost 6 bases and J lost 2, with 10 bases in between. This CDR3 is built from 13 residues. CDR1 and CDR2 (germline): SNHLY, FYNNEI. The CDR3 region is CASRRQINTEAFF. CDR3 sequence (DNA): TGTGCCAGCAGAAGACAGATTAACACTGAAGCTTTCTTT.